Each of the 32 T cell receptor beta chains below was sequenced from the same sample in a study of response to subunit inactivated influenza vaccine. MiXCR was run by TCRdb on the RT-PCR reads, yielding one entry per CDR3 protein. This repertoire shows more than 700,000 distinct CDR3 sequences, around 20% found once; its top ten account for around 9.6%. The source was PBMCs from blood, collected more than 4 days after vaccination. The receptors originated from a man aged 50 to 59 who received an inactivated influenza vaccine.

The chain has TRBV5-1 and TRBJ2-2; D gene unclear. Between the trimmed V and J ends, which lost 1 base and 1 base, there was a span of 8 bases. CDR3 size: 15 residues. The germline gives CDR1 SGHRS, CDR2 YFSETQ. CDR3 nucleotide sequence: TGCGCCAGCAGCTTGTTTCCGGGGAACACCGGGGAGCTGTTTTTT. Translating gives CASSLFPGNTGELFF.

This clonotype occurred a few times. The J gene is TRBJ2-5, the V gene TRBV7-2; TRBD2 is a possible D gene (5 bases). The CDR3 runs 15 residues. CDR1 and CDR2 (germline): SGHTA, FQGNSA. V was pared by 1 base and J by 6 bases, with 15 bases between. CDR3 sequence reads: CASSLVAGVQQTQYF. The CDR3 DNA reads as TGTGCCAGCAGCTTAGTGGCGGGCGTTCAACAGACCCAGTACTTC.

This chain links TRBV2 with TRBJ2-5, with 12 bases matching TRBD2. J gave up 5 bases and V 7 bases, and 8 bases lay outside the gene matches. CDR3 length equals 15 residues. Germline V CDR1 and CDR2: SNHLY, FYNNEI. CDR3 nucleotide sequence: TGTGCCAGCACCCCGGGACTAGCGGGCATGGAGACCCAGTACTTC. Translating it yields CASTPGLAGMETQYF.

This clonotype was observed at least ten times. The genes are TRBV5-1 and TRBJ2-2; D is uncertain. V was clipped by 2 bases and J by 3 bases, with 8 bases between them. The CDR3 spans 14 residues. From germline, CDR1 is SGHRS and CDR2 YFSETQ. CDR3 sequence reads: CASSLLQDTGELFF. The CDR3 bases are TGCGCCAGCAGCTTATTACAAGACACCGGGGAGCTGTTTTTT.

The chain combines TRBV12-3 or TRBV12-4 with TRBJ2-6; weak D call: TRBD1 (6 bases). The CDR3 loop spans 17 amino acids. V lost 5 bases and J lost 0, with 14 bases in between. The CDR3 DNA is TGTGCCAGCAGTCAGCCTGAGGGGGTCTCTGGGGCCAACGTCCTGACTTTC. Translation gives CASSQPEGVSGANVLTF.

This clonotype came up a few times. Mismatch with germline at one junction end may stem from a read error. The rearrangement joins TRBV20-1 to TRBJ2-1, with D maybe TRBD2 (6 bases). This CDR3 has 13 residues. Looked up from germline, CDR1 is DFQATT and CDR2 is SNEGSKA (reference sequence). The CDR3 nucleotides are TGCAGTCCTAGCGCTAGCTCCTACAATGAGCAGTTCTTC. Translation gives CSPSASSYNEQFF.

This clonotype was observed a handful of times. The rearrangement uses TRBV6-5 and TRBJ2-7; D is perhaps TRBD2 (5 bases). The ends were cut back, 2 bases at V and 3 bases at J, with 11 bases in the middle. The CDR3 runs 14 residues. The germline V gene has CDR1 MNHEY and CDR2 SVGAGI. This chain's CDR3 is CASSYGRGLYEQYF. For the CDR3, the DNA is TGTGCCAGCAGTTACGGGAGAGGGCTCTACGAGCAGTACTTC.

The table lists this clonotype with a few counts. The gene calls are TRBV7-2 and TRBJ2-7; D is perhaps TRBD2 (6 bases). Trimming removed 0 bases from V and 1 base from J, with 10 bases in between. Germline V gives CDR1 SGHTA, CDR2 FQGNSA. This CDR3 spans 15 amino acids. This CDR3 is CASSLAREYSYEQYF. In DNA, the CDR3 is TGTGCCAGCAGCTTAGCTCGGGAGTATTCCTACGAGCAGTACTTC.

This chain uses TRBV15 with TRBJ2-7; no clear D gene. V dropped 0 bases and J dropped 3 bases, with 12 bases sitting between them. The CDR3 totals 15 residues. CDR1 and CDR2 (germline): LNHNV, YYDKDF (reference sequence). CDR3 nucleotide sequence: TGTGCCACCAGCAGAGAGGTTTACAGAAACTACGAGCAGTACTTC. The encoded protein is CATSREVYRNYEQYF.

The table lists this clonotype with a few counts. The V call is TRBV7-2, the J call TRBJ2-7, with D unclear. The CDR3 sequence is 13 residues long. V was trimmed by 3 bases and J by 4 bases, leaving 10 bases between them. The germline CDR1 and CDR2 sequences are SGHTA and FQGNSA. CDR3 DNA sequence: TGTGCCAGCAGCTTTCACCGCCTGTACGAGCAGTACTTC. Encoded protein: CASSFHRLYEQYF.

There are many counts of this clonotype. V gene TRBV5-1 combines with J gene TRBJ2-3; 7 bases agree with TRBD2. Germline V CDR1 and CDR2: SGHRS, YFSETQ. With 4 bases clipped from V and 3 bases from J, the junction kept 5 bases outside the gene matches. This CDR3 contains 14 residues. The CDR3 DNA is TGCGCCAGCAGCCCCGGACTAGAAACAGATACGCAGTATTTT. Its protein product is CASSPGLETDTQYF.

This clonotype was seen a handful of times. J is TRBJ2-2 and V is TRBV24-1; maybe TRBD2 (5 bases). This CDR3 comprises 13 residues. Trimming removed 6 bases at V and 6 bases at J, with 10 bases between. Germline CDR1 and CDR2: KGHDR and SFDVKD. The CDR3 loop is CATSSGIAGELFF. For the CDR3, the DNA is TGTGCCACCAGTTCGGGAATCGCCGGGGAGCTGTTTTTT.

This clonotype has just a few counts. V usage is TRBV6-2 or TRBV6-3 and J usage is TRBJ2-1; 13 bases are shared with TRBD2. This CDR3 region has 17 residues. V lost 2 bases and J lost 5; bases outside the gene matches: 6. Germline V gene data show CDR1 as MNHEY and CDR2 as SVGEGT. CDR3 protein: CASSYPWTSGRDNEQFF. Here the CDR3 DNA reads TGTGCCAGCAGTTACCCCTGGACTAGCGGGAGAGACAATGAGCAGTTCTTC.

J is TRBJ2-6 and V is TRBV4-2, with D possibly being TRBD2 (5 bases). The germline gives CDR1 LGHNA, CDR2 YNFKEQ. V gave up 3 bases and J gave up 2 bases, with 11 bases separating them. The CDR3 spans 16 residues. The CDR3 DNA reads TGTGCCAGCAGCCAGTCGGGGTGGGCTGGGGCCAACGTCCTGACTTTC. Translation gives CASSQSGWAGANVLTF.

This clonotype appeared a few times. The CDR3 spells CSGDRGSGETQYF. Here the CDR3 DNA reads TGCAGTGGGGACAGGGGATCTGGAGAGACCCAGTACTTC. V usage is TRBV20-1 and J usage is TRBJ2-5, with TRBD1 identical over 10 bases. The CDR3 has 13 residues. V was pared by 7 bases and J by 4 bases, with 6 bases of the junction left unmatched. Germline-derived CDR1 and CDR2 are DFQATT and SNEGSKA (reference sequence).

The rearrangement joins TRBV7-9 to TRBJ1-2; TRBD1 might be the D (5 bases). Germline V gene data show CDR1 as SEHNR and CDR2 as FQNEAQ (reference sequence). The CDR3 is made up of 14 amino acids. Trimming removed 2 bases at V and 2 bases at J, with 9 bases between. CDR3 in DNA: TGTGCCAGCAGCTTAATCAGACAGAACTATGGCTACACCTTC. This codes for CASSLIRQNYGYTF.

The chain links TRBV4-2 to TRBJ2-1; unclear D gene. Germline values: CDR1 LGHNA, CDR2 YNFKEQ. This CDR3 is 16 amino acids long. V was pared by 0 bases and J by 7 bases, with 16 bases between. This CDR3 reads CASSQEGIGRANEQFF. The CDR3 DNA is TGTGCCAGCAGCCAAGAAGGCATCGGAAGGGCGAATGAGCAGTTCTTC.

This sequence joins TRBV6-2 or TRBV6-3 and TRBJ2-7; TRBD1 or TRBD2 may be the D gene (5 bases each). The germline V gene has CDR1 MNHEY and CDR2 SVGEGT. V was clipped by 6 bases and J by 4 bases, with 22 bases between them. This CDR3 has 16 residues. DNA of the CDR3: TGTGCCAGCAGCCACTTTCCGGGACGGAAGGGATACGAGCAGTACTTC. This translates into CASSHFPGRKGYEQYF.

This clonotype occurred many times. V gene TRBV12-3 or TRBV12-4 combines with J gene TRBJ1-2, with a tentative D call TRBD1 (6 bases). With 4 bases removed from V and 0 bases from J, the gap between germline ends came to 6 bases. This CDR3 is built from 13 residues. The CDR3 DNA sequence: TGTGCCAGCAGTTGGACAGCTAACTATGGCTACACCTTC. Translated: CASSWTANYGYTF.

J is TRBJ2-1 and V is TRBV2; the D gene is possibly TRBD2 (6 bases). V lost 1 base and J lost 9, with 7 bases in between. The CDR3 contains 12 residues. Germline CDR1 and CDR2: SNHLY and FYNNEI. This CDR3 reads CASSEVGGEQFF. CDR3 DNA sequence: TGTGCCAGCAGTGAAGTGGGAGGTGAGCAGTTCTTC. Full variable domain (rest looked up from reference TRBV2 and TRBJ2-1): EPEVTQTPSHQVTQMGQEVILRCVPISNHLYFYWYRQILGQKVEFLVSFYNNEISEKSEIFDDQFSVERPDGSNFTLKIRSTKLEDSAMYFCASSEVGGEQFFGPGTRLTVL.

This chain connects TRBV20-1 to TRBJ1-2, with D tentatively TRBD1 (6 bases). V gave up 1 base and J gave up 2 bases, with 8 bases separating them. CDR1 is DFQATT, CDR2 SNEGSKA, per germline (reference sequence). The CDR3 covers 13 residues. The CDR3 loop is CSARGTGNYGYTF. The CDR3 nucleotides read TGCAGTGCTAGAGGTACAGGGAACTATGGCTACACCTTC.

In this sample, this clonotype turned up a few times. The chain combines TRBV5-6 with TRBJ2-1; no firm D call. This CDR3 comprises 16 residues. Per the germline V gene, CDR1 is SGHDT and CDR2 is YYEEEE. V lost 2 bases to trimming and J lost 0 bases, with 12 bases between them. The chain's CDR3 is CASSFETRSSYNEQFF. The CDR3 nucleotides read TGTGCCAGCAGCTTCGAGACACGAAGCTCCTACAATGAGCAGTTCTTC.

This clonotype was detected a few times. CDR3 nucleotide sequence: TGTGCCACCAGCTCCCGACAGGGGGGGTACAATGAGCAGTTCTTC. Translated, it gives CATSSRQGGYNEQFF. The chain is built from TRBV15 and TRBJ2-1; 9 nucleotides align to TRBD1. CDR1 is LNHNV and CDR2 is YYDKDF in the germline V gene (reference sequence). Losses at the gene ends were 5 bases for V and 4 bases for J; bases not matched to a gene: 6. The CDR3 runs 15 residues.

The V call is TRBV5-1, the J call TRBJ2-7; TRBD2 is a possible D gene (6 bases). Trimming shortened V by 0 bases and J by 4 bases, and 20 bases separated the two germline ends. Germline V lookup: CDR1 SGHRS, CDR2 YFSETQ. The CDR3 extends over 17 amino acids. The CDR3 loop reads CASSLGSTSPTPYEQYF. The CDR3 nucleotides read TGCGCCAGCAGCTTGGGATCTACTAGCCCAACTCCTTACGAGCAGTACTTC.

This clonotype was found a few times. J is TRBJ1-4 and V is TRBV20-1, with 9 bases that match TRBD1. The ends lost 5 bases at V and 4 bases at J; junction bases unmatched: 5. This CDR3 has 14 amino acids. Germline values: CDR1 DFQATT, CDR2 SNEGSKA (reference sequence). CDR3 sequence: CSAGTGGGNEKLFF. DNA of the CDR3: TGCAGTGCTGGAACAGGGGGCGGTAATGAAAAACTGTTTTTT.

This sequence joins TRBV7-6 and TRBJ2-5, with a possible D match to TRBD2 (6 bases). This CDR3 contains 15 residues. Germline V lookup: CDR1 SGHVS, CDR2 FNYEAQ. V gave up 1 base and J gave up 5 bases, with 14 bases separating them. The CDR3 DNA sequence: TGTGCCAGCAGCTTAGAGGAGGGATTTTACGAGACCCAGTACTTC. The encoded protein is CASSLEEGFYETQYF.

This clonotype was recorded a few times. This rearrangement joins TRBV7-2 to TRBJ2-7, with 10 positions matching TRBD2. The CDR3 loop spans 15 amino acids. The V gene end was trimmed by 6 bases and the J gene end by 0 bases; junction bases not matched to a gene: 5. Germline CDR1 reads SGHTA; CDR2 reads FQGNSA. CDR3 sequence reads: CASRISGGTSYEQYF. CDR3 coding DNA: TGTGCCAGCAGGATTAGCGGGGGGACCTCCTACGAGCAGTACTTC.

This clonotype was recorded a few times. V and J are TRBV5-1 and TRBJ2-7; D possibly corresponds to TRBD2 (6 bases). This CDR3 is built from 16 residues. Between the trimmed V and J ends, which lost 4 bases and 4 bases, there was a span of 21 bases. Germline V gene data show CDR1 as SGHRS and CDR2 as YFSETQ. CDR3 nucleotide sequence: TGCGCCAGCAGCGGGTGGCTCAGCGGGTTGAGTTACGAGCAGTACTTC. This sequence encodes CASSGWLSGLSYEQYF.

This clonotype was seen more than once but under ten times. This chain uses TRBV7-2 with TRBJ2-1; 8 bases fit TRBD2. Germline V CDR1 and CDR2: SGHTA, FQGNSA. This CDR3 comprises 12 residues. V lost 2 bases, J lost 15 bases, and 6 bases stayed unmatched. The CDR3 loop reads CASSLTGRAVFF. The CDR3 DNA sequence: TGTGCCAGCAGCTTAACCGGGAGGGCCGTGTTCTTC.

This clonotype was detected only a few times. This chain joins TRBV7-9 and TRBJ1-2; TRBD1 might be the D (5 bases). Germline values: CDR1 SEHNR, CDR2 FQNEAQ (reference sequence). V gave up 9 bases and J gave up 4 bases, with 15 bases separating them. This CDR3 is 13 amino acids long. CDR3 amino acids: CASRDADTYGYTF. CDR3 DNA: TGTGCCAGTCGGGACGCCGACACCTATGGCTACACCTTC.

Concerning this clonotype itself: This may be a read error: a much more frequent sequence differs by one nucleotide. CDR3 nucleotide sequence: TGTGCCAGCAGTTTTGTTGGGGCGAGTGAGCAGTTCTTC. Amino acid sequence: CASSFVGASEQFF. The J gene is TRBJ2-1, the V gene TRBV12-3 or TRBV12-4, with a weak D call TRBD1 (5 bases). The length of the CDR3 is 13 residues. Trimming removed 3 bases from V and 9 bases from J, with 12 bases in between.

This clonotype was picked up many times. V usage is TRBV7-2 and J usage is TRBJ2-7, with D perhaps matching TRBD2 (5 bases). The CDR3 is 13 amino acids. Germline V lookup: CDR1 SGHTA, CDR2 FQGNSA. V was pared by 5 bases and J by 3 bases, with 11 bases between. The CDR3 sequence is CASSRREDYEQYF. CDR3 nucleotides: TGTGCCAGCAGCCGTCGGGAAGACTACGAGCAGTACTTC.